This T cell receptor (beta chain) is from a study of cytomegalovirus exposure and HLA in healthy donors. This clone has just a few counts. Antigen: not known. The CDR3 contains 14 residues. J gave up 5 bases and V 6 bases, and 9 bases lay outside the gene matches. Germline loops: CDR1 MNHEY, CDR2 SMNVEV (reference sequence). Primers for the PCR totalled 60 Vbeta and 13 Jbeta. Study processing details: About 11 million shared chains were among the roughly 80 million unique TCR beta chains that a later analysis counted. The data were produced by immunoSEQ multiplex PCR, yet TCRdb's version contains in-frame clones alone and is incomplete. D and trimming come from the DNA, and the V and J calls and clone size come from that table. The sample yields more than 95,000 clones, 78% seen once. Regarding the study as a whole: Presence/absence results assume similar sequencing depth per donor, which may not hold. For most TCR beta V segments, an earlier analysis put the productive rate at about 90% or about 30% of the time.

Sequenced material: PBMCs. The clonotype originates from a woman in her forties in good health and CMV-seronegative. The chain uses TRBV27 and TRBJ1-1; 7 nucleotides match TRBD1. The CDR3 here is CASSPTGAKTEAFF. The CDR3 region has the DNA TGTGCCAGCAGCCCAACAGGGGCGAAGACTGAAGCTTTCTTT.